Below, one T cell receptor beta chain is given with its context. Its specificity is not known. PCR used 60 Vbeta primers and 13 Jbeta primers. Some clones are missing from TCRdb's copy, which holds only in-frame ones; the method was immunoSEQ multiplex PCR. The listing contains 150,000 to 200,000 clones. This entry belongs to a study of cytomegalovirus exposure and HLA in healthy donors. Background on the study: Early release data held around 80 million unique TCRs from HLA-typed donors.

CDR1 is SGDLS, CDR2 YYNGEE, per germline. The V end was cut by 5 bases, the J end by 0 bases, with 11 bases between. This CDR3 contains 15 residues. Study results and caveats: Later work found that TCR association rates differed between HLA loci; DRB1 had the most and HLA-C the fewest. Reports indicate that TCR beta sequences accurately predicted the HLA-A and HLA-B alleles of most subjects. Researchers had no immune exposure information except CMV serostatus available.

The chain links TRBV9 to TRBJ2-2; perhaps TRBD1 as D (7 bases). The clonotype comes from a man aged 25 to 45 in good health and CMV-seronegative. Sequencing was done on a sample of PBMCs. CDR3 sequence reads: CASREGTANTGELFF. In DNA form, the CDR3 reads TGTGCCAGCAGGGAGGGGACAGCGAACACCGGGGAGCTGTTTTTT.